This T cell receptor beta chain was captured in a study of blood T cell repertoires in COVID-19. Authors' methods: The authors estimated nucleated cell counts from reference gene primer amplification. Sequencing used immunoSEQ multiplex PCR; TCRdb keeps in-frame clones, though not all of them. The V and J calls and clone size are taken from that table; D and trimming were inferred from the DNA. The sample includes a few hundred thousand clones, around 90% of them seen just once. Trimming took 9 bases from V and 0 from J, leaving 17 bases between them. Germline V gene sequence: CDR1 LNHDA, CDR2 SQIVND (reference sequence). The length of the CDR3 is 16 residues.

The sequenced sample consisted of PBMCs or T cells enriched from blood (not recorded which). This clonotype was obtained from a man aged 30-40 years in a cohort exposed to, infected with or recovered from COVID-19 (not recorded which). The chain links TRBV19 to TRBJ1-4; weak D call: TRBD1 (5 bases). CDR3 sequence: CASGTGKRPTNEKLFF. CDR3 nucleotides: TGTGCCAGCGGGACTGGAAAAAGGCCAACTAATGAAAAACTGTTTTTT.